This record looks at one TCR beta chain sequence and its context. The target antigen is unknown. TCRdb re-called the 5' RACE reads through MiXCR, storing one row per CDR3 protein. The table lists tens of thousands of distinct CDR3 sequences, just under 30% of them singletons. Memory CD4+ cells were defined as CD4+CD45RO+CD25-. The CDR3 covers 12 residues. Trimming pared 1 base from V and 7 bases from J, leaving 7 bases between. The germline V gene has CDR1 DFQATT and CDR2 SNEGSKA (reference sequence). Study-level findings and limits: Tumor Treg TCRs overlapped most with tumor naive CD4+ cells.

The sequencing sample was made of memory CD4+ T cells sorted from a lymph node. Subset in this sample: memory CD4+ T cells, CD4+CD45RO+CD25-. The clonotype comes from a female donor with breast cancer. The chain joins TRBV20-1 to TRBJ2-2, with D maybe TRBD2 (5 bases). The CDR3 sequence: CSARVGGGELFF. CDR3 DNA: TGCAGTGCTAGAGTCGGAGGCGGGGAGCTGTTTTTT.